This T cell receptor (beta chain) was profiled in a study of graft-versus-host responses after intestinal transplantation. With V trimmed by 0 bases and J by 1 base, 5 bases remained unmatched. The CDR3 covers 17 residues. CDR1 is SGHKS and CDR2 is YYEKEE in the germline V gene (reference sequence). Sequencing used immunoSEQ multiplex PCR; TCRdb keeps in-frame clones, though not all of them. The table records 20,000 to 25,000 clones, 55% to 70% of them present only once. The sample here was alloreactive CD4+ T cells from a mixed lymphocyte reaction culture, taken before intestinal transplant. Specified subset: CFSE-low proliferating T cells sorted from roughly six-day pre-transplant mixed lymphocyte reaction (GvH or HvG direction). This clonotype was obtained from a human patient who received an intestinal transplant. The rearrangement links TRBV5-5 to TRBJ2-5; TRBD2 matches at 11 bases. The DNA of the CDR3 is TGTGCCAGCAGCTTGGTAAGACTAGCGGGGATCCAAGAGACCCAGTACTTC. Amino acid sequence: CASSLVRLAGIQETQYF.